A selection of T cell receptor beta chains follows, all from one sample in a study of blood T cell repertoires in COVID-19. The protocol was immunoSEQ multiplex PCR, while the TCRdb copy is restricted to in-frame clones and leaves out a portion. This table holds hundreds of thousands of clones, 85% to 90% found once. Specimen: PBMCs or T cells enriched from blood (not recorded which). The receptor set was obtained from a man aged 25 to 40 who had been exposed to COVID-19. CDR3s include the opening cysteine and the closing phenylalanine or tryptophan. A D gene is named only where the DNA matches it firmly. For some rows the clone size is stated as once, few or many, or as a class when expanded; others skip it.

D gene	V gene	J gene	clone size	CDR3 DNA	CDR3 protein
NA	TRBV6-1	TRBJ2-6	NA	TGTGCCAGCAGTGAACGTTTGGGAGCTGGGGCCAACGTCCTGACTTTC	CASSERLGAGANVLTF
NA	TRBV9	TRBJ1-5	NA	TGTGCCAGCAGCGTAGGCAGCGACAATCAGCCCCAGCATTTT	CASSVGSDNQPQHF
NA	TRBV4-1	TRBJ2-1	once	TGCGCCAGCAGCCCAAGAACGGGGTACAATGAGCAGTTCTTC	CASSPRTGYNEQFF
TRBD1	TRBV6-5	TRBJ1-3	NA	TGTGCCAGCAGTTACGGTCAGGGGGCGGCTGGAAACACCATATATTTT	CASSYGQGAAGNTIYF
NA	TRBV6-5	TRBJ1-4	NA	TGTGCCAGCACGACGGGGAGGGCCATTGAAAAACTGTTTTTT	CASTTGRAIEKLFF
TRBD1	TRBV19	TRBJ1-2	few	TGTGCCAGTACCACAGGGGGAGGAGGGAATGGCTACACCTTC	CASTTGGGGNGYTF
TRBD1	TRBV5-5	TRBJ2-7	NA	TGTGCCAGCAGCTCGACAGGGTCAAGCTCCTACGAGCAGTACTTC	CASSSTGSSSYEQYF
TRBD1	TRBV7-9	TRBJ1-1	NA	TGTGCCAGCAGCTTACCGACAGGGGTAGGGGACACTGAAGCTTTCTTT	CASSLPTGVGDTEAFF
NA	TRBV4-3	TRBJ2-4	NA	TGCGCCAGCAGCCAAGTTGGGCTGACAGGAGCCCTAGCCAAAAACATTCAGTACTTC	CASSQVGLTGALAKNIQYF
NA	TRBV4-2	TRBJ1-5	NA	TGTGCCAGCAGCCAAGTACGCCAGAGCAATCAGCCCCAGCATTTT	CASSQVRQSNQPQHF
TRBD1	TRBV7-8	TRBJ2-7	NA	TGTGCCAGCAGCTTAGCGCCATCGAAACAGGGGGTGGTAATCTACGAGCAGTACTTC	CASSLAPSKQGVVIYEQYF
TRBD1	TRBV3-1/TRBV3-2	TRBJ2-7	once	TGTGCCAGCAGCCCATACTCCGGGACAGGGGGCGAGCAGTACTTC	CASSPYSGTGGEQYF
NA	TRBV6-5	TRBJ1-1	NA	TGTGCCAGCACTAAGAGCAGGGAGAACACTGAAGCTTTCTTT	CASTKSRENTEAFF
TRBD1	TRBV6-2/TRBV6-3	TRBJ1-5	NA	TGTGCCAGCAGTTCACGACAGGGGACGAATCAGCCCCAGCATTTT	CASSSRQGTNQPQHF
TRBD1	TRBV19	TRBJ1-2	NA	TGTGCCAGTAGTATCTTGGTGGGGGACAGCAATGGCTACACCTTC	CASSILVGDSNGYTF
NA	TRBV20-1	TRBJ1-5	NA	TGCAGTGCTATTGAGGAAGCAGGGAATCAGCCCCAGCATTTT	CSAIEEAGNQPQHF
TRBD1	TRBV7-3	TRBJ2-5	NA	TGTGCCAGCAGCTTGACCCCCCCAGGGGGCTCAGAGACCCAGTACTTC	CASSLTPPGGSETQYF
NA	TRBV18	TRBJ2-3	NA	TGTGCCAGCTCACCAACCCAGACAAGCACAGATACGCAGTATTTT	CASSPTQTSTDTQYF
TRBD1	TRBV15	TRBJ2-5	NA	TGTGCCACCTCTACCCGGGACAGGGGTAGTACCCAGTACTTC	CATSTRDRGSTQYF
TRBD1	TRBV5-1	TRBJ2-7	NA	TGCGCCAGCAGCTCGACAGGGGTAGGCTACGAGCAGTACTTC	CASSSTGVGYEQYF
NA	TRBV7-9	TRBJ2-3	NA	TGTGCCAGCAGCCCGGTGGATACGCAGTATTTT	CASSPVDTQYF
NA	TRBV7-2	TRBJ1-1	NA	TGTGCCAGCACCCCAGGACAGCCGAACACTGAAGCTTTCTTT	CASTPGQPNTEAFF
TRBD1	TRBV9	TRBJ2-3	NA	TGTGCCAGCAGCCTCAAATGGGACAGTCCTCAGTATTTT	CASSLKWDSPQYF
NA	TRBV4-3	TRBJ2-3	NA	TGCGCCAGCAGCCAAGATATAGCAGATACGCAGTATTTT	CASSQDIADTQYF
TRBD1	TRBV28	TRBJ1-4	few	TGTGCCAGCAGCCCCCAGGCTCTAGGACAGGGGAGAATTGGGACTAATGAAAAACTGTTTTTT	CASSPQALGQGRIGTNEKLFF
NA	TRBV12-5	TRBJ1-3	NA	TGTGCTAGTGGTTTGTTGCGGGGGGCGATTTACGCCGGAAACACCATATATTTT	CASGLLRGAIYAGNTIYF
NA	TRBV6-2/TRBV6-3	TRBJ2-1	NA	TGTGCCAGCAGTTACCGGGCACAGGGTTGGAATGAGCAGTTCTTC	CASSYRAQGWNEQFF
NA	TRBV5-5	TRBJ1-1	NA	TGTGCCAGCAGCTTGGGGGCAGTGAATGAAGCTTTCTTT	CASSLGAVNEAFF
NA	TRBV7-2	TRBJ2-3	NA	TGTGCCAGCAGCTTAGGCGTCAGGAACACAGATACGCAGTATTTT	CASSLGVRNTDTQYF